This is a list of T cell receptor beta chains from one sample in a study of cytomegalovirus exposure and HLA in healthy donors. The method was immunoSEQ multiplex PCR; TCRdb's version includes in-frame clones alone and lacks a portion of them. The profile covers under 85,000 clones, with about 79% appearing a single time and roughly 1.5% taken by the ten largest. Sequenced: PBMCs. The receptor source for this set is a man aged 35 to 55 in good health and CMV-seronegative. Both conserved end residues are part of each CDR3. D genes are given only for firm matches. For some rows the clone size is stated as once, few or many, or as a class when expanded; others skip it.

d_call: -; clone_size: -; j_call: TRBJ2-3; v_call: TRBV6-5; cdr3_aa: CASSPNSDTQYF; cdr3_nt: TGTGCCAGCAGCCCAAACTCAGATACGCAGTATTTT
d_call: -; clone_size: -; j_call: TRBJ2-5; v_call: TRBV6-1; cdr3_aa: CASSEAGVQETQYF; cdr3_nt: TGTGCCAGCAGTGAAGCGGGCGTCCAAGAGACCCAGTACTTC
d_call: -; clone_size: -; j_call: TRBJ2-7; v_call: TRBV19; cdr3_aa: CASSMRQTLNYEQYF; cdr3_nt: TGTGCCAGTAGTATGCGTCAAACCCTTAACTACGAGCAGTACTTC
d_call: -; clone_size: -; j_call: TRBJ1-3; v_call: TRBV30; cdr3_aa: CAWMRWSSGNTIYF; cdr3_nt: TGTGCCTGGATGCGGTGGAGCTCTGGAAACACCATATATTTT
d_call: -; clone_size: -; j_call: TRBJ1-2; v_call: TRBV19; cdr3_aa: CASSRTSAYGYTF; cdr3_nt: TGTGCCAGTAGTCGGACATCCGCCTATGGCTACACCTTC
d_call: TRBD2; clone_size: -; j_call: TRBJ2-1; v_call: TRBV19; cdr3_aa: CASSILASGSYNEQFF; cdr3_nt: TGTGCCAGTAGTATATTGGCTAGCGGTTCCTACAATGAGCAGTTCTTC
d_call: -; clone_size: -; j_call: TRBJ2-3; v_call: TRBV2; cdr3_aa: CASSEALSTDTQYF; cdr3_nt: TGTGCCAGCAGTGAAGCCCTTAGCACAGATACGCAGTATTTT
d_call: TRBD1; clone_size: -; j_call: TRBJ2-7; v_call: TRBV6-5; cdr3_aa: CASSQGQEVFYEQYF; cdr3_nt: TGTGCCAGCAGTCAAGGACAGGAAGTTTTCTACGAGCAGTACTTC
d_call: TRBD2; clone_size: -; j_call: TRBJ2-7; v_call: TRBV18; cdr3_aa: CASSSLAGGPYEQYF; cdr3_nt: TGTGCCAGCTCGTCACTAGCGGGAGGGCCGTACGAGCAGTACTTC
d_call: TRBD2; clone_size: few; j_call: TRBJ2-3; v_call: TRBV5-8; cdr3_aa: CASSSQLAGGLYF; cdr3_nt: TGTGCCAGCAGCTCGCAACTAGCGGGAGGTCTGTATTTT
d_call: -; clone_size: -; j_call: TRBJ1-5; v_call: TRBV19; cdr3_aa: CASSARQFTSNQPQHF; cdr3_nt: TGTGCCAGTAGTGCCAGACAGTTTACTAGCAATCAGCCCCAGCATTTT
d_call: TRBD2; clone_size: -; j_call: TRBJ2-3; v_call: TRBV19; cdr3_aa: CASSRYGSSGGLRTDTQYF; cdr3_nt: TGTGCCAGTAGCCGGTATGGTTCTAGCGGGGGCCTTAGGACAGATACGCAGTATTTT
d_call: -; clone_size: few; j_call: TRBJ2-7; v_call: TRBV5-1; cdr3_aa: CASNKGTPHEQYF; cdr3_nt: TGCGCCAGCAATAAGGGGACTCCCCACGAGCAGTACTTC
d_call: TRBD2; clone_size: -; j_call: TRBJ2-1; v_call: TRBV19; cdr3_aa: CACRASAGGNNEQFF; cdr3_nt: TGTGCCTGCAGGGCGTCAGCGGGAGGGAACAATGAGCAGTTCTTC
d_call: TRBD1; clone_size: once; j_call: TRBJ2-7; v_call: TRBV10-2; cdr3_aa: CASRENRGPYKQYF; cdr3_nt: TGCGCCAGCAGGGAAAACAGGGGTCCCTACAAGCAGTACTTC
d_call: -; clone_size: -; j_call: TRBJ1-1; v_call: TRBV5-4; cdr3_aa: CASSFHQGDTEAFF; cdr3_nt: TGTGCCAGCAGCTTTCATCAGGGCGACACTGAAGCTTTCTTT
d_call: -; clone_size: -; j_call: TRBJ1-6; v_call: TRBV2; cdr3_aa: CAGSARDTAYNSPLHF; cdr3_nt: TGTGCCGGCAGTGCTCGGGACACAGCCTATAATTCACCCCTCCACTTT
d_call: -; clone_size: -; j_call: TRBJ2-1; v_call: TRBV19; cdr3_aa: CASRGSAGLLSYNEQFF; cdr3_nt: TGTGCCAGTAGGGGATCGGCGGGCCTCCTTTCCTACAATGAGCAGTTCTTC
d_call: TRBD1; clone_size: -; j_call: TRBJ2-7; v_call: TRBV7-8; cdr3_aa: CASSTKRVGTVYEQYF; cdr3_nt: TGTGCCAGCAGCACGAAGAGAGTTGGGACAGTCTACGAGCAGTACTTC
d_call: -; clone_size: -; j_call: TRBJ2-1; v_call: TRBV14; cdr3_aa: CASSLFAVSDEQFF; cdr3_nt: TGTGCCAGCAGCCTCTTTGCGGTTTCGGATGAGCAGTTCTTC
d_call: -; clone_size: -; j_call: TRBJ2-7; v_call: TRBV7-9; cdr3_aa: CSSSPRSSYEQYF; cdr3_nt: TGTTCCAGCAGCCCCCGGTCCTCCTACGAGCAGTACTTC
d_call: -; clone_size: -; j_call: TRBJ2-1; v_call: TRBV19; cdr3_aa: CASSIDLAGLNNEQFF; cdr3_nt: TGTGCCAGTAGTATAGATCTCGCCGGGTTAAACAATGAGCAGTTCTTC
d_call: -; clone_size: few; j_call: TRBJ2-3; v_call: TRBV5-1; cdr3_aa: CASSRGDLNTDTQYF; cdr3_nt: TGCGCCAGCAGCCGGGGTGACTTGAACACAGATACGCAGTATTTT
d_call: TRBD1; clone_size: -; j_call: TRBJ1-4; v_call: TRBV7-9; cdr3_aa: CASSFVTGGEKLFF; cdr3_nt: TGTGCCAGCAGCTTCGTCACAGGGGGGGAAAAACTGTTTTTT
d_call: -; clone_size: once; j_call: TRBJ1-5; v_call: TRBV28; cdr3_aa: CAAWPSSRKNQPQHF; cdr3_nt: TGTGCCGCTTGGCCTTCCAGCAGGAAGAATCAGCCCCAGCATTTT
d_call: TRBD1; clone_size: -; j_call: TRBJ2-7; v_call: TRBV5-5; cdr3_aa: CASSPARGQGPSEQYF; cdr3_nt: TGTGCCAGCAGCCCAGCCAGGGGGCAGGGCCCCAGCGAGCAGTACTTC
d_call: -; clone_size: few; j_call: TRBJ1-3; v_call: TRBV5-1; cdr3_aa: CASSLTGNSGNTIYF; cdr3_nt: TGCGCCAGCAGCTTGACAGGGAACTCTGGAAACACCATATATTTT
d_call: TRBD1; clone_size: -; j_call: TRBJ2-5; v_call: TRBV6-6; cdr3_aa: CASRRGQGGGETQYF; cdr3_nt: TGTGCCAGCAGACGCGGACAGGGTGGGGGAGAGACCCAGTACTTC
d_call: -; clone_size: -; j_call: TRBJ2-6; v_call: TRBV6-5; cdr3_aa: CASTETDSGANVLTF; cdr3_nt: TGTGCCAGCACCGAAACAGACTCTGGGGCCAACGTCCTGACTTTC
d_call: -; clone_size: -; j_call: TRBJ2-3; v_call: TRBV6-1; cdr3_aa: CASSEGGGPHTQYF; cdr3_nt: TGTGCCAGCAGTGAAGGGGGAGGTCCTCATACGCAGTATTTT
d_call: TRBD2; clone_size: few; j_call: TRBJ2-7; v_call: TRBV14; cdr3_aa: CASSLRLAGESEQYF; cdr3_nt: TGTGCCAGCAGCCTTCGACTAGCGGGAGAATCAGAGCAGTACTTC
d_call: TRBD1; clone_size: -; j_call: TRBJ1-1; v_call: TRBV5-1; cdr3_aa: CASSLGDSPTIYTEAFF; cdr3_nt: TGCGCCAGCAGCTTGGGGGACAGTCCTACAATTTACACTGAAGCTTTCTTT
d_call: TRBD1; clone_size: once; j_call: TRBJ2-5; v_call: TRBV27; cdr3_aa: CASSSPQGGGETQYF; cdr3_nt: TGTGCCAGCAGTTCCCCACAGGGGGGTGGGGAGACCCAGTACTTC
d_call: TRBD1; clone_size: -; j_call: TRBJ1-2; v_call: TRBV5-1; cdr3_aa: CASSLGQADYGYTF; cdr3_nt: TGCGCCAGCAGCTTAGGACAGGCTGACTATGGCTACACCTTC
d_call: -; clone_size: -; j_call: TRBJ2-5; v_call: TRBV27; cdr3_aa: CASSLTGGKETQYF; cdr3_nt: TGTGCCAGCAGTTTAACGGGCGGGAAAGAGACCCAGTACTTC
d_call: -; clone_size: -; j_call: TRBJ1-1; v_call: TRBV25-1; cdr3_aa: CASSAQGNTEAFF; cdr3_nt: TGTGCCAGCAGTGCCCAGGGAAACACTGAAGCTTTCTTT
d_call: -; clone_size: -; j_call: TRBJ1-1; v_call: TRBV10-3; cdr3_aa: CAISDRGREAFF; cdr3_nt: TGTGCCATCAGTGACCGTGGGCGAGAAGCTTTCTTT
d_call: -; clone_size: -; j_call: TRBJ1-4; v_call: TRBV6-5; cdr3_aa: CASTTGGREKLFF; cdr3_nt: TGTGCCAGCACCACGGGGGGGCGCGAAAAACTGTTTTTT
d_call: -; clone_size: -; j_call: TRBJ1-2; v_call: TRBV2; cdr3_aa: CASSGSTVYYGYTF; cdr3_nt: TGTGCCAGCAGTGGCTCGACAGTTTATTATGGCTACACCTTC
d_call: TRBD1; clone_size: -; j_call: TRBJ1-2; v_call: TRBV5-5; cdr3_aa: CASSLRQGMTNYGYTF; cdr3_nt: TGTGCCAGCAGCTTAAGACAGGGGATGACTAACTATGGCTACACCTTC
d_call: -; clone_size: few; j_call: TRBJ2-3; v_call: TRBV9; cdr3_aa: CASSVSSTSTDTQYF; cdr3_nt: TGTGCCAGCAGCGTGTCTAGCACTAGCACAGATACGCAGTATTTT
d_call: TRBD1; clone_size: few; j_call: TRBJ2-7; v_call: TRBV5-4; cdr3_aa: CASSFDRGNEQYF; cdr3_nt: TGTGCCAGCAGCTTTGACAGGGGGAACGAGCAGTACTTC
d_call: -; clone_size: -; j_call: TRBJ1-5; v_call: TRBV7-8; cdr3_aa: CASSLGDSRKKNQPQHF; cdr3_nt: TGTGCCAGCAGCTTAGGCGACTCTCGTAAGAAAAATCAGCCCCAGCATTTT
d_call: TRBD1; clone_size: -; j_call: TRBJ2-7; v_call: TRBV18; cdr3_aa: CASSPRDRDYEQYF; cdr3_nt: TGTGCCAGCTCACCCCGGGACAGGGATTACGAGCAGTACTTC
d_call: TRBD1; clone_size: -; j_call: TRBJ1-4; v_call: TRBV12-5; cdr3_aa: CASGRDRGGEKLFF; cdr3_nt: TGTGCTAGTGGACGGGACAGGGGGGGTGAAAAACTGTTTTTT
d_call: -; clone_size: -; j_call: TRBJ1-4; v_call: TRBV7-2; cdr3_aa: CASSLEPQRLFF; cdr3_nt: TGTGCCAGCAGCTTAGAGCCGCAGCGTCTGTTTTTT
d_call: -; clone_size: -; j_call: TRBJ2-1; v_call: TRBV2; cdr3_aa: CASSVERGNEQFF; cdr3_nt: TGTGCCAGCAGTGTTGAGAGAGGCAATGAGCAGTTCTTC
d_call: TRBD1; clone_size: -; j_call: TRBJ2-7; v_call: TRBV5-1; cdr3_aa: CASSPGQLSSYEQYF; cdr3_nt: TGCGCCAGCAGCCCGGGACAGCTTAGCTCCTACGAGCAGTACTTC
d_call: -; clone_size: -; j_call: TRBJ2-5; v_call: TRBV10-2; cdr3_aa: CASSLGREETQYF; cdr3_nt: TGCGCCAGCAGTCTTGGGCGGGAAGAGACCCAGTACTTC
d_call: -; clone_size: few; j_call: TRBJ2-1; v_call: TRBV28; cdr3_aa: CASSLLYEQFF; cdr3_nt: TGTGCCAGCAGTTTACTTTATGAGCAGTTCTTC
d_call: -; clone_size: -; j_call: TRBJ1-2; v_call: TRBV11-2; cdr3_aa: CASSLDLPGRATYGYTF; cdr3_nt: TGTGCCAGCAGCTTAGATCTTCCAGGCCGAGCAACCTATGGCTACACCTTC
d_call: -; clone_size: -; j_call: TRBJ2-3; v_call: TRBV19; cdr3_aa: CASSIARARDTQYF; cdr3_nt: TGTGCCAGTAGTATAGCCAGGGCCCGGGATACGCAGTATTTT